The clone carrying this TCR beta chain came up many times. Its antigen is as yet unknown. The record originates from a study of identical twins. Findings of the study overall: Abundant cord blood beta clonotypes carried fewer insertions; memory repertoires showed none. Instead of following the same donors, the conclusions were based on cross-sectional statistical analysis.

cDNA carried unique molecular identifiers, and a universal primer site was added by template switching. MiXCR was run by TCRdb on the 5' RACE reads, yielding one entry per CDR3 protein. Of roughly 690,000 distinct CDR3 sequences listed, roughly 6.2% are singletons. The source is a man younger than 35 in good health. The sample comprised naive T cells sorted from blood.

The chain's CDR3 is CASSFLGAQYNEQFF. Here the CDR3 DNA reads TGCGCCAGCAGCTTCCTAGGGGCCCAGTACAATGAGCAGTTCTTC. The chain uses TRBV5-1 and TRBJ2-1, with D perhaps matching TRBD1 (5 bases). Germline V gene data show CDR1 as SGHRS and CDR2 as YFSETQ. The CDR3 is made up of 15 amino acids. V gave up 2 bases and J gave up 4 bases, with 13 bases separating them.